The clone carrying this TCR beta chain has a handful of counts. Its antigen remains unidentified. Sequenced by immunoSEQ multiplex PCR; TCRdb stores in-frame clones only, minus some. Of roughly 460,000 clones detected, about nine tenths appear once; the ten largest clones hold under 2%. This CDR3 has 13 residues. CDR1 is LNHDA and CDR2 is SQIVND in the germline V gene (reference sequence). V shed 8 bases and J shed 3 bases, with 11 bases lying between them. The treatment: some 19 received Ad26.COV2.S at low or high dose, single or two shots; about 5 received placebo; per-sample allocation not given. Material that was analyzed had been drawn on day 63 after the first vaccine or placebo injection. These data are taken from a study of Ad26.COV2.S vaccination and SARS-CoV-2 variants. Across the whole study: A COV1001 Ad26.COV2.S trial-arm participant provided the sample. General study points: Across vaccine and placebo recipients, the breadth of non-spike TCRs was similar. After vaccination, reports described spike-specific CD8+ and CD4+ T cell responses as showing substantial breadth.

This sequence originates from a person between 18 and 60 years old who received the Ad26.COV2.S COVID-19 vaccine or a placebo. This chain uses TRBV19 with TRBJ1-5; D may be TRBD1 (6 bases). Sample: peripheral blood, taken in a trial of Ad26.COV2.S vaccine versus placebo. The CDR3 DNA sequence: TGTGCCAGTCGGACAGTCAACAATCAGCCCCAGCATTTT. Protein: CASRTVNNQPQHF. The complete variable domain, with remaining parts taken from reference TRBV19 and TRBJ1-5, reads DGGITQSPKYLFRKEGQNVTLSCEQNLNHDAMYWYRQDPGQGLRLIYYSQIVNDFQKGDIAEGYSVSREKKESFPLTVTSAQKNPTAFYLCASRTVNNQPQHFGDGTRLSIL.